Here is one T cell receptor beta chain with its context. Its target is unknown. The data were taken from a study of T cell responses to AZD1222 COVID-19 vaccine. Study-wide results and caveats: It should be noted that donors were predominantly white British and more often female, and clonal diversity was possibly underestimated. Spike as a whole was targeted by vaccine-associated CD4 TCRs, dominant at 160-218 and 743-854. Baseline seropositivity characterized only a handful of AZD1222 recipients. A rise in Spike-specific TCR breadth and depth followed two AZD1222 doses.

With 3 bases removed from V and 8 bases from J, the gap between germline ends came to 13 bases. This CDR3 has 13 residues. Germline V lookup: CDR1 SEHNR, CDR2 FQNEAQ (reference sequence). Using immunoSEQ multiplex PCR, the repertoire was profiled, and TCRdb retains in-frame clones only, with some absent. The sample records 150,000 to 200,000 clones, around 92% being singletons. This receptor was obtained from an adult in good health. The sample in question was peripheral blood, obtained on day 0 of AZD1222 vaccination. V is TRBV7-9 and J is TRBJ1-1, with D possibly being TRBD1 (6 bases). DNA for the CDR3: TGTGCCAGCAGCTTGAGCCCGGGACAAGAAGCTTTCTTT. Translating it yields CASSLSPGQEAFF. The complete variable domain, with remaining parts taken from reference TRBV7-9 and TRBJ1-1, reads DTGVSQNPRHKITKRGQNVTFRCDPISEHNRLYWYRQTLGQGPEFLTYFQNEAQLEKSRLLSDRFSAERPKGSFSTLEIQRTEQGDSAMYLCASSLSPGQEAFFGQGTRLTVV.